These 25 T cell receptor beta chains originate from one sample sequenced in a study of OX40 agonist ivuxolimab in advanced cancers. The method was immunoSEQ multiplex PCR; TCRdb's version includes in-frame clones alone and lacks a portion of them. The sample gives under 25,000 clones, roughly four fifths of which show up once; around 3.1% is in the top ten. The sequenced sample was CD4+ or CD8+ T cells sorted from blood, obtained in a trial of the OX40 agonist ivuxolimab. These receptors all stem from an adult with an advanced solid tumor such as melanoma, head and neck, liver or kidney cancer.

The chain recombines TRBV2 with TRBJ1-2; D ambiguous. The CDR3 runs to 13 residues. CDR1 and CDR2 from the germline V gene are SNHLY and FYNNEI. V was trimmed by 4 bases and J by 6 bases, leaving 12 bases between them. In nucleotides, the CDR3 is TGTGCCAGCAGTGGGTGGAGGGAGAATGGCTACACCTTC. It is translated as CASSGWRENGYTF.

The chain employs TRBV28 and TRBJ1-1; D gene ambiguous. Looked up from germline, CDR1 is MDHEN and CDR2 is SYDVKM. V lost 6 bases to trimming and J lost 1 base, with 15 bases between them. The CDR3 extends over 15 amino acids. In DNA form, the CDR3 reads TGTGCCAGCAGCCGGGGAAGGGCTGGGAACACTGAAGCTTTCTTT. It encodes CASSRGRAGNTEAFF.

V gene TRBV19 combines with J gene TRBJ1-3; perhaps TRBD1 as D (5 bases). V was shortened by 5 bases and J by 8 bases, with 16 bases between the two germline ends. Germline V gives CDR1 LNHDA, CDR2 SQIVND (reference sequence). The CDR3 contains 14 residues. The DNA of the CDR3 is TGTGCCAGTAGTGCCCCCGGGACTTGGGACACCATATATTTT. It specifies CASSAPGTWDTIYF. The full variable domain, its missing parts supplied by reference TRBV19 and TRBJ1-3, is DGGITQSPKYLFRKEGQNVTLSCEQNLNHDAMYWYRQDPGQGLRLIYYSQIVNDFQKGDIAEGYSVSREKKESFPLTVTSAQKNPTAFYLCASSAPGTWDTIYFGEGSWLTVV.

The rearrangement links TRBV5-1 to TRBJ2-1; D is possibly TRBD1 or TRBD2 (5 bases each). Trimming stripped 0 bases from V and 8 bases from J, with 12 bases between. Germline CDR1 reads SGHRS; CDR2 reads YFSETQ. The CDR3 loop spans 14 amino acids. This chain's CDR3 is CASSLVRDPHEQFF. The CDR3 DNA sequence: TGCGCCAGCAGCTTGGTCCGGGACCCCCATGAGCAGTTCTTC.

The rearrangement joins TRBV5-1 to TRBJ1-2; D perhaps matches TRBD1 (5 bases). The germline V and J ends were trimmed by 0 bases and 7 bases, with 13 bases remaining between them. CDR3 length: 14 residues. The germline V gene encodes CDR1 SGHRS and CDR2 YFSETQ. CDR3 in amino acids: CASSLAGADRGYTF. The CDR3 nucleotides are TGCGCCAGCAGCTTGGCCGGGGCAGATCGTGGCTACACCTTC.

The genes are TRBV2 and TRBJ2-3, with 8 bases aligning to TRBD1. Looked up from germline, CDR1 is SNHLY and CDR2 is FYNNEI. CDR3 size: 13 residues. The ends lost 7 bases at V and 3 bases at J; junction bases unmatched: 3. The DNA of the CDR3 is TGTGCCAGCATGACAGGGGCAACAGATACGCAGTATTTT. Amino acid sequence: CASMTGATDTQYF.

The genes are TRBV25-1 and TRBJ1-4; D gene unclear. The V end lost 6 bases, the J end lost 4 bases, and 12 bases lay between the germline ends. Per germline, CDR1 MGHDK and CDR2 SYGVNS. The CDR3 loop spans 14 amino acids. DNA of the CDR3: TGTGCCAGCAGGGAGACGGTGGATAATGAAAAACTGTTTTTT. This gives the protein CASRETVDNEKLFF.

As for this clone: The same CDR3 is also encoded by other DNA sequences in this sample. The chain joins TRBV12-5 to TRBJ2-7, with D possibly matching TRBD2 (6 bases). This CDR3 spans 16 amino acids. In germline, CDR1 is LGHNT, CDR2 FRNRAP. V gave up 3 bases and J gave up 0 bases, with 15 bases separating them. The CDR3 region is CASGFSLFGSSYEQYF. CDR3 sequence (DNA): TGTGCTAGTGGTTTTTCCCTATTCGGGAGCTCCTACGAGCAGTACTTC.

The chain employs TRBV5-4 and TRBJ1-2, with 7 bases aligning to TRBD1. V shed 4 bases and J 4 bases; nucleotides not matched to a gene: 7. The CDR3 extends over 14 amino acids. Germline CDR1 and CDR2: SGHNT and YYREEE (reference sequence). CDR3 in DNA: TGTGCCAGCAGCCCCAGACAGGGAGGCTATGGCTACACCTTC. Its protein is CASSPRQGGYGYTF.

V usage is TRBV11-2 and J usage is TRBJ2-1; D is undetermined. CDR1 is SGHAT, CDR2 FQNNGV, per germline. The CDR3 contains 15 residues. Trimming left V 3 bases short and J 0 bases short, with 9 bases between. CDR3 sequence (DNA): TGTGCCAGCAGCTTCACAATCCACTCCTACAATGAGCAGTTCTTC. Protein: CASSFTIHSYNEQFF. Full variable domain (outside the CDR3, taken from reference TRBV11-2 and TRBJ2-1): EAGVAQSPRYKIIEKRQSVAFWCNPISGHATLYWYQQILGQGPKLLIQFQNNGVVDDSQLPKDRFSAERLKGVDSTLKIQPAKLEDSAVYLCASSFTIHSYNEQFFGPGTRLTVL.

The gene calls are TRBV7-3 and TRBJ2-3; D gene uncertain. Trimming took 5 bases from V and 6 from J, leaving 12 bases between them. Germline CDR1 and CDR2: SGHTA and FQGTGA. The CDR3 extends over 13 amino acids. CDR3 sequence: CASSGTNQDTQYF. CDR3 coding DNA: TGTGCCAGCAGCGGTACAAACCAGGATACGCAGTATTTT.

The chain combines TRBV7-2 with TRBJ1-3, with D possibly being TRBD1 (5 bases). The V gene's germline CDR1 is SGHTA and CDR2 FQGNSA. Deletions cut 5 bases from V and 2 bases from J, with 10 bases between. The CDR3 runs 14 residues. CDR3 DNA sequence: TGTGCCAGCAGCCTCCAGGGACCTGGAAACACCATATATTTT. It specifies CASSLQGPGNTIYF.

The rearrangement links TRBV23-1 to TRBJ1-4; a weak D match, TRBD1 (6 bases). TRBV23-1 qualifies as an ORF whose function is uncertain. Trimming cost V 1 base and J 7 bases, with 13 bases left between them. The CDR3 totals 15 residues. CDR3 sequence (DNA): TGCGCCAGCAGTCAATTGGGGCAGGGGACTGAAAAACTGTTTTTT. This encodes CASSQLGQGTEKLFF.

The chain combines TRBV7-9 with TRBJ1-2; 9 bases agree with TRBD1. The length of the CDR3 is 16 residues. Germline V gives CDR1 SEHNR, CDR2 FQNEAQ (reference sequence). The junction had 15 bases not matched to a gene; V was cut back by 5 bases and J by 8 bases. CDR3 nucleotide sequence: TGTGCCAGCAGCGGACACCGGGACAGGGTGGTTGAGGGCTACACCTTC. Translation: CASSGHRDRVVEGYTF.

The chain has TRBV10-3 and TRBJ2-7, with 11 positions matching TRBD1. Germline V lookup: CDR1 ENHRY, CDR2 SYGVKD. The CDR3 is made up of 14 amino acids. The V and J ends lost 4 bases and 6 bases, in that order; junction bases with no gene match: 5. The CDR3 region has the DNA TGTGCCATCAGTGGTGGGACAGGGGGAGGCGAGCAGTACTTC. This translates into CAISGGTGGGEQYF.

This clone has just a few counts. The CDR3 here is CSVAGAGNQPQHF. The DNA for the CDR3 is TGCAGCGTCGCTGGGGCAGGGAATCAGCCCCAGCATTTT. The genes are TRBV29-1 and TRBJ1-5, with D possibly being TRBD1 (5 bases). The CDR3 is made up of 13 amino acids. Trimming left V 6 bases short and J 4 bases short, with 13 bases between. Germline assignment: CDR1 SQVTM and CDR2 ANQGSEA.

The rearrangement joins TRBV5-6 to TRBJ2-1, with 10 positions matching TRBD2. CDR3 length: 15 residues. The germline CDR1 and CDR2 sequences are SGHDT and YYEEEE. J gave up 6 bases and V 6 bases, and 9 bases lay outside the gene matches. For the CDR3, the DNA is TGTGCCAGCATGGCTCTAGCGGGAGATCGCAATGAGCAGTTCTTC. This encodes CASMALAGDRNEQFF. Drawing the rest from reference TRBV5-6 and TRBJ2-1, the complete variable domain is DAGVTQSPTHLIKTRGQQVTLRCSPKSGHDTVSWYQQALGQGPQFIFQYYEEEERQRGNFPDRFSGHQFPNYSSELNVNALLLGDSALYLCASMALAGDRNEQFFGPGTRLTVL.

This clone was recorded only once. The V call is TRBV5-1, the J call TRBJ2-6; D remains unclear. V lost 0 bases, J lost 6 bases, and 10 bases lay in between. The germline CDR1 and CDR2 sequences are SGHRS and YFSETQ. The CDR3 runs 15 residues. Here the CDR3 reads CASSLGFREANVLTF. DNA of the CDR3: TGCGCCAGCAGCTTGGGGTTCCGCGAGGCCAACGTCCTGACTTTC.

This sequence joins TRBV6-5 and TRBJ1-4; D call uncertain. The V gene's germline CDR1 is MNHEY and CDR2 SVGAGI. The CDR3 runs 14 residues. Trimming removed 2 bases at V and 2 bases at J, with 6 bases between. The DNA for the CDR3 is TGTGCCAGCAGTTACACGTGGACTAATGAAAAACTGTTTTTT. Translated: CASSYTWTNEKLFF.

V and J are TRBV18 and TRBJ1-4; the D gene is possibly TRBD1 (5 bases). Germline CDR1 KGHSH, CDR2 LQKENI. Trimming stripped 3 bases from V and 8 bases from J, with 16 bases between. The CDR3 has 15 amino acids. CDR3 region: CASSPSRGAMEKLFF. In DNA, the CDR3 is TGTGCCAGCTCACCCAGTAGAGGGGCGATGGAAAAACTGTTTTTT.

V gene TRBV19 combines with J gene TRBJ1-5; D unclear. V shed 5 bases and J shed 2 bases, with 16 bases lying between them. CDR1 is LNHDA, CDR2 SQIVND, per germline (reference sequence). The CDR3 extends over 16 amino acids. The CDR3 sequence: CASSLLGPLGNQPQHF. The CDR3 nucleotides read TGTGCCAGTAGTTTACTTGGCCCCCTGGGCAATCAGCCCCAGCATTTT. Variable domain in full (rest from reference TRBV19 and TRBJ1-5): DGGITQSPKYLFRKEGQNVTLSCEQNLNHDAMYWYRQDPGQGLRLIYYSQIVNDFQKGDIAEGYSVSREKKESFPLTVTSAQKNPTAFYLCASSLLGPLGNQPQHFGDGTRLSIL.

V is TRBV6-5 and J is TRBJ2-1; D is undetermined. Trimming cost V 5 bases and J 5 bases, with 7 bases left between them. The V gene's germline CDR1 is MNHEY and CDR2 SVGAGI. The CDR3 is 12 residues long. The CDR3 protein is CASSQLNNEQFF. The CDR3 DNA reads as TGTGCCAGCAGTCAACTAAACAATGAGCAGTTCTTC.

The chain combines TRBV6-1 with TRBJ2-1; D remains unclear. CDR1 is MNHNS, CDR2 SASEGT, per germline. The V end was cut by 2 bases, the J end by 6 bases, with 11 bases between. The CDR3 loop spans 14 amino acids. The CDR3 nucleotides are TGTGCCAGCAGTGAACAATCGCCGGGCAATGAGCAGTTCTTC. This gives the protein CASSEQSPGNEQFF.

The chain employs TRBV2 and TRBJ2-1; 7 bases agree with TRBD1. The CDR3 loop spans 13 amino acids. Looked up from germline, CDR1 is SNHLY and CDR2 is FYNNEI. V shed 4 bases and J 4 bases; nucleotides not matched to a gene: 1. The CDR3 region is CASSGQGYNEQFF. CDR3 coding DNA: TGTGCCAGCAGTGGACAGGGTTACAATGAGCAGTTCTTC.

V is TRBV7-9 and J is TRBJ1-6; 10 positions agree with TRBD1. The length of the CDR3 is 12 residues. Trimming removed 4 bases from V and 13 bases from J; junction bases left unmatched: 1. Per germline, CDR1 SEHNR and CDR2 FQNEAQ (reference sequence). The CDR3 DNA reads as TGTGCCAGCAGCTGGGACAGGGGCCCCCTCCACTTT. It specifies CASSWDRGPLHF.